Below are 8 T cell receptor beta chains sequenced from a single sample in a study of CD8 T cells in ankylosing spondylitis. General study points: Blood of patients with ankylosing spondylitis appeared to be characterized by a TCR beta motif of seven or eight highly homologous variants.

TCRdb fed the 5' RACE reads into MiXCR, producing one record per CDR3 protein. The sample has about 840,000 distinct CDR3 sequences; about 11% are singletons. These receptors' targets are unknown. Sequenced input: blood, either unsorted or a sorted T cell fraction (not recorded which). The source of these receptors is a male donor with ankylosing spondylitis.

This CDR3 is CASSSLIGANEKLFF. In DNA, the CDR3 is TGTGCCAGCAGTTCTTTAATAGGGGCTAATGAAAAACTGTTTTTT. The rearrangement links TRBV12-3 or TRBV12-4 to TRBJ1-4; possibly TRBD1 for D (5 bases). The CDR3 loop spans 15 amino acids. The V gene lost 4 bases and the J gene lost 3 bases, with 12 bases spanning the gap.

This clonotype came up a few times. The CDR3 loop is CASTSRRVDGYTF. CDR3 in DNA: TGTGCCAGCACCTCCAGGAGAGTCGATGGCTACACCTTC. The V call is TRBV12-3 or TRBV12-4, the J call TRBJ1-2; D ambiguous. This CDR3 contains 13 residues. The germline V and J ends were trimmed by 7 bases and 6 bases, with 15 bases remaining between them.

The chain's CDR3 is CSARPLRVASTDTQYF. Written as DNA, the CDR3 is TGCAGTGCTCGCCCTCTGCGGGTGGCTAGCACAGATACGCAGTATTTT. This sequence joins TRBV20-1 and TRBJ2-3, with a tentative D call TRBD2 (5 bases). The length of the CDR3 is 16 residues. Per the germline V gene, CDR1 is DFQATT and CDR2 is SNEGSKA (reference sequence). V lost 5 bases and J 0 bases, leaving 18 bases between the germline ends.

This clonotype has a count of ten or more. The chain recombines TRBV18 with TRBJ2-7; D is unresolved. The CDR3 is 14 amino acids. V gave up 3 bases and J gave up 2 bases, with 11 bases separating them. Germline V gene data show CDR1 as KGHSH and CDR2 as LQKENI. The CDR3 spells CASSPPSVPYEQYF. The CDR3 bases are TGTGCCAGCTCACCCCCGTCTGTACCCTACGAGCAGTACTTC.

This clonotype was counted between two and nine times. The chain uses TRBV6-2 or TRBV6-3 and TRBJ2-1; TRBD2 aligns across 9 bases. The germline CDR1 and CDR2 sequences are MNHEY and SVGEGT. The junction had 15 bases not matched to a gene; V was cut back by 5 bases and J by 10 bases. CDR3 length: 16 residues. CDR3 region: CASSQSWAGGPREQFF. The CDR3 DNA reads as TGTGCCAGCAGTCAATCCTGGGCGGGAGGGCCTAGGGAGCAGTTCTTC.

In this sample, this clonotype turned up a few times. The chain carries TRBV5-1 and TRBJ2-7, with D tentatively TRBD1 (6 bases). The CDR3 runs 15 residues. Germline V CDR1 and CDR2: SGHRS, YFSETQ. Trimming shortened V by 4 bases and J by 3 bases, and 17 bases separated the two germline ends. The CDR3 reads CASSQRAQGNYEQYF. The CDR3 DNA sequence: TGCGCCAGCAGCCAGAGGGCACAGGGAAACTACGAGCAGTACTTC. The full variable domain, rest sourced from reference TRBV5-1 and TRBJ2-7, is KAGVTQTPRYLIKTRGQQVTLSCSPISGHRSVSWYQQTPGQGLQFLFEYFSETQRNKGNFPGRFSGRQFSNSRSEMNVSTLELGDSALYLCASSQRAQGNYEQYFGPGTRLTVT.

V gene TRBV27 combines with J gene TRBJ2-1; D is uncertain. The germline CDR1 and CDR2 sequences are MNHEY and SMNVEV (reference sequence). The CDR3 extends over 9 amino acids. Trimming took 7 bases from V and 11 from J, leaving 6 bases between them. The CDR3 spells CASTEKQFF. The CDR3 DNA is TGTGCCAGCACTGAAAAGCAGTTCTTC.

This clonotype was observed a few times. DNA for the CDR3: TGCAGTGCGTTAGCGGGAGGAGCCTACAATGAGCAGTTCTTC. This encodes CSALAGGAYNEQFF. The chain combines TRBV20-1 with TRBJ2-1, with 10 bases that match TRBD2. CDR1 and CDR2 from the germline V gene are DFQATT and SNEGSKA (reference sequence). The CDR3 totals 14 residues. Trimming cost V 6 bases and J 2 bases; bases outside gene matches: 4.